The 26 T cell receptor beta chains listed next were all sequenced from one sample in a study of blood T cell repertoires in COVID-19. Assay: immunoSEQ multiplex PCR; the TCRdb copy retains only in-frame clones and omits some. The sample has approximately 200,000 clones, 86% seen once. Sequencing was performed on peripheral blood. Source of these receptors: a woman in her thirties with active or convalescent COVID-19.

This chain connects TRBV5-4 to TRBJ1-2, with unresolved D. CDR3 length: 13 residues. Deletions cut 0 bases from V and 6 bases from J, with 9 bases between. Germline V gene sequence: CDR1 SGHNT, CDR2 YYREEE (reference sequence). CDR3 sequence (DNA): TGTGCCAGCAGCTTGGGAGGTTTGGATGGCTACACCTTC. Its protein is CASSLGGLDGYTF.

The rearrangement joins TRBV28 to TRBJ1-5, with D unresolved. V was pared by 2 bases and J by 4 bases, with 9 bases between. CDR1 MDHEN and CDR2 SYDVKM come from the germline V gene. The CDR3 loop spans 14 amino acids. The CDR3 loop reads CASSLRTQNQPQHF. The CDR3 region has the DNA TGTGCCAGCAGTTTACGTACACAGAATCAGCCCCAGCATTTT.

The genes are TRBV3-1 (or the pseudogene TRBV3-2) and TRBJ1-4, with 10 bases aligning to TRBD1. V lost 6 bases, J lost 0 bases, and 1 base stayed unmatched. The CDR3 loop spans 15 amino acids. Per germline, CDR1 LGHDT and CDR2 YNNKEL (reference sequence). CDR3 loop: CASRGTGATNEKLFF. The CDR3 nucleotides read TGTGCCAGCAGGGGGACAGGGGCAACTAATGAAAAACTGTTTTTT.

This clone has a handful of counts. The chain is built from TRBV11-2 and TRBJ1-5, with a tentative D call TRBD1 (5 bases). V shed 1 base and J shed 1 base, with 8 bases lying between them. The CDR3 spans 15 residues. Germline CDR1 reads SGHAT; CDR2 reads FQNNGV. The CDR3 nucleotides are TGTGCCAGCAGCTTAGGTGGGGGGAGCAATCAGCCCCAGCATTTT. Its translation is CASSLGGGSNQPQHF.

The V gene is TRBV30, the J gene TRBJ2-3, with TRBD2 matching over 9 bases. Germline V CDR1 and CDR2: GTSNPN, SVGIG (reference sequence). V shed 3 bases and J 1 base; nucleotides not matched to a gene: 5. CDR3 length: 15 residues. The CDR3: CAWRGERGGTDTQYF. CDR3 bases: TGTGCCTGGAGGGGAGAGCGGGGGGGCACAGATACGCAGTATTTT.

The genes are TRBV19 and TRBJ2-3; TRBD2 agrees at 12 bases. The germline V gene encodes CDR1 LNHDA and CDR2 SQIVND (reference sequence). The CDR3 is 16 amino acids. V was clipped by 11 bases and J by 0 bases; unmatched bases: 9. The DNA of the CDR3 is TGTGCCGCCGGACGTCTAGCGGGAGGGAGCACAGATACGCAGTATTTT. Translating it yields CAAGRLAGGSTDTQYF.

This clone appeared a few times. The chain carries TRBV2 and TRBJ2-7; D is unresolved. With 2 bases removed from V and 5 bases from J, the gap between germline ends came to 4 bases. This CDR3 region has 11 residues. The V gene's germline CDR1 is SNHLY and CDR2 FYNNEI. CDR3 sequence (DNA): TGTGCCAGCAGTGAATTTAACGAGCAGTACTTC. Its translation is CASSEFNEQYF.

The sample holds one count of this clone. The CDR3 sequence is CASTQGSVETQYF. The CDR3, as DNA: TGTGCCAGTACACAGGGATCGGTAGAGACCCAGTACTTC. The chain recombines TRBV2 with TRBJ2-5, with a tentative D call TRBD1 (6 bases). The germline CDR1 and CDR2 sequences are SNHLY and FYNNEI. The CDR3 spans 13 residues. The germline V and J ends were trimmed by 9 bases and 4 bases, with 15 bases remaining between them.

CDR3 amino acids: CASSQERGYEQYF. In nucleotides, the CDR3 is TGTGCCAGCAGCCAAGAAAGGGGCTACGAGCAGTACTTC. The gene calls are TRBV3-1 (or the pseudogene TRBV3-2) and TRBJ2-7; a possible D gene is TRBD1 (5 bases). The ends were cut back, 0 bases at V and 3 bases at J, with 6 bases in the middle. The CDR3 runs to 13 residues. In germline, CDR1 is LGHDT, CDR2 YNNKEL (reference sequence).

This rearrangement joins TRBV30 to TRBJ1-5; 8 nucleotides line up with TRBD1. Per germline, CDR1 GTSNPN and CDR2 SVGIG (reference sequence). The CDR3 covers 13 residues. V shed 2 bases, J shed 6 bases, and the junction held 3 bases outside the gene matches. The chain's CDR3 is CAWSQGAGQPQHF. The CDR3 coding sequence is TGTGCCTGGAGTCAGGGGGCTGGTCAGCCCCAGCATTTT. The full variable domain, in which reference TRBV30 and TRBJ1-5 provide the parts outside the CDR3, is SQTIHQWPATLVQPVGSPLSLECTVEGTSNPNLYWYRQAAGRGLQLLFYSVGIGQISSEVPQNLSASRPQDRQFILSSKKLLLSDSGFYLCAWSQGAGQPQHFGDGTRLSIL.

This chain uses TRBV5-1 with TRBJ2-7; D ambiguous. This CDR3 has 14 amino acids. The V gene's germline CDR1 is SGHRS and CDR2 YFSETQ. Deletions cut 1 base from V and 2 bases from J, with 10 bases between. CDR3 loop: CASSLNSPTYEQYF. The CDR3 DNA follows: TGCGCCAGCAGCTTGAACAGCCCGACCTACGAGCAGTACTTC.

The J gene is TRBJ1-1, the V gene TRBV20-1; D unresolved. V gave up 3 bases and J gave up 5 bases, with 10 bases separating them. The CDR3 sequence is 12 residues long. Germline V gene sequence: CDR1 DFQATT, CDR2 SNEGSKA (reference sequence). The CDR3 nucleotides are TGCAGTGCTAGTTTGTCGGTGACTGAAGCTTTCTTT. Protein sequence: CSASLSVTEAFF.

This chain uses TRBV27 with TRBJ2-5; D perhaps matches TRBD2 (5 bases). Germline lookup yields CDR1 MNHEY and CDR2 SMNVEV (reference sequence). The CDR3 loop spans 13 amino acids. Trimming cost V 3 bases and J 4 bases, with 9 bases left between them. In nucleotides, the CDR3 is TGTGCCAGCAGTTTCGGAGGTTTAGAGACCCAGTACTTC. As protein: CASSFGGLETQYF.

The table lists this clone with a few counts. The gene calls are TRBV9 and TRBJ1-4; 7 nucleotides match TRBD1. This CDR3 has 14 amino acids. The junction had 0 bases not matched to a gene; V was cut back by 0 bases and J by 4 bases. CDR1 is SGDLS, CDR2 YYNGEE, per germline. The CDR3 nucleotides are TGTGCCAGCAGCGTAGGGGACAGTAATGAAAAACTGTTTTTT. This encodes CASSVGDSNEKLFF.

The V and J genes are TRBV4-1 and TRBJ2-1, with D perhaps TRBD2 (6 bases). The CDR3 has 16 amino acids. Germline loops: CDR1 MGHRA, CDR2 YSYEKL. Trimming took off 0 bases at V and 5 bases at J, with 14 bases between the two ends. The CDR3 protein is CASSQDIGSHNNEQFF. The CDR3 nucleotides read TGCGCCAGCAGCCAAGATATCGGGAGTCACAACAATGAGCAGTTCTTC.

The chain employs TRBV29-1 and TRBJ2-1; 9 nucleotides agree with TRBD2. The V gene's germline CDR1 is SQVTM and CDR2 ANQGSEA. The CDR3 has 15 residues. V was pared by 8 bases and J by 7 bases, with 15 bases of the junction left unmatched. CDR3 bases: TGCAGCACCGAAGGGGGGCTAGCGGGAAATAATGAGCAGTTCTTC. Protein sequence: CSTEGGLAGNNEQFF.

This chain uses TRBV2 with TRBJ1-1, with D perhaps matching TRBD1 (6 bases). V shed 7 bases and J shed 1 base, with 16 bases lying between them. This CDR3 region has 15 residues. Germline CDR1 SNHLY, CDR2 FYNNEI. The CDR3 sequence is CASKKQGLENTEAFF. CDR3 in DNA: TGTGCCAGCAAGAAACAGGGATTGGAGAACACTGAAGCTTTCTTT.

The chain links TRBV29-1 to TRBJ2-5; the D gene is possibly TRBD2 (6 bases). CDR1 and CDR2 from the germline V gene are SQVTM and ANQGSEA. This CDR3 has 13 residues. V dropped 6 bases and J dropped 5 bases, with 16 bases sitting between them. CDR3 region: CSVVPGGKETQYF. The CDR3 nucleotides read TGCAGCGTGGTTCCCGGGGGAAAGGAGACCCAGTACTTC.

The chain joins TRBV5-8 to TRBJ2-5; 8 positions agree with TRBD2. CDR3 length: 17 amino acids. Per the germline V gene, CDR1 is SGHTS and CDR2 is YDEGEE. J was trimmed by 4 bases and V by 3 bases; bases with no gene match: 14. CDR3 in amino acids: CASSSGGSGRILETQYF. DNA of the CDR3: TGTGCCAGCAGCTCCGGCGGGAGCGGGAGAATTTTAGAGACCCAGTACTTC.

The chain links TRBV19 to TRBJ2-1, with TRBD2 matching over 7 bases. The length of the CDR3 is 15 residues. Germline V CDR1 and CDR2: LNHDA, SQIVND (reference sequence). Trimming removed 6 bases from V and 2 bases from J; junction bases left unmatched: 7. The CDR3 protein is CASRLELAPYNEQFF. For the CDR3, the DNA is TGTGCCAGTAGACTGGAACTAGCGCCCTACAATGAGCAGTTCTTC.

V and J are TRBV28 and TRBJ1-1; D uncertain. V lost 5 bases to trimming and J lost 0 bases, with 7 bases between them. The CDR3 has 13 amino acids. Germline CDR1 reads MDHEN; CDR2 reads SYDVKM. The CDR3 protein is CASSLQLNTEAFF. The CDR3 coding sequence is TGTGCCAGCAGTCTACAGCTGAACACTGAAGCTTTCTTT.

As DNA, the CDR3 is TGTGCCAGCAGCTGGGGGGGGGACAGGGCTGGCTACACCTTC. Its protein product is CASSWGGDRAGYTF. This chain links TRBV6-5 with TRBJ1-2; 9 bases align to TRBD1. J gave up 7 bases and V 6 bases, and 9 bases lay outside the gene matches. The CDR3 runs to 14 residues. Germline CDR1 is MNHEY and CDR2 is SVGAGI.

The chain combines TRBV19 with TRBJ2-2; D is unclear. There are 14 residues in the CDR3. In germline, CDR1 is LNHDA, CDR2 SQIVND (reference sequence). Trimming took off 11 bases at V and 0 bases at J, with 13 bases between the two ends. The CDR3 DNA reads TGTGCCTGCGGCGTCGTGGCGAACACCGGGGAGCTGTTTTTT. It specifies CACGVVANTGELFF.

The chain has TRBV7-9 and TRBJ2-1, with 8 bases aligning to TRBD2. CDR1 and CDR2 (germline): SEHNR, FQNEAQ (reference sequence). The CDR3 has 15 residues. V was pared by 6 bases and J by 7 bases, with 11 bases of the junction left unmatched. The CDR3 reads CASRPLAEGRNEQFF. CDR3 DNA sequence: TGTGCCAGCAGGCCACTAGCGGAGGGAAGGAATGAGCAGTTCTTC. The whole variable domain, remainder taken from reference TRBV7-9 and TRBJ2-1, is DTGVSQNPRHKITKRGQNVTFRCDPISEHNRLYWYRQTLGQGPEFLTYFQNEAQLEKSRLLSDRFSAERPKGSFSTLEIQRTEQGDSAMYLCASRPLAEGRNEQFFGPGTRLTVL.

This chain links TRBV9 with TRBJ1-5; TRBD1 is a possible D gene (5 bases). Germline V gene sequence: CDR1 SGDLS, CDR2 YYNGEE. This CDR3 region has 16 residues. V was clipped by 4 bases and J by 11 bases, with 25 bases between them. CDR3 DNA sequence: TGTGCCAGCAGCCCCAGCTGGGGGGTCTTTCCGTCAGCCCAGCATTTT. Its protein is CASSPSWGVFPSAQHF.

The rearrangement uses TRBV12-3 or TRBV12-4 and TRBJ1-2; TRBD1 aligns across 10 bases. The CDR3 length is 13 residues. V lost 10 bases to trimming and J lost 9 bases; unmatched junction nucleotides: 11. The CDR3 nucleotides are TGTGCCACCAGGCCGGGACAGGGGTTGAGCTACACCTTC. Residues: CATRPGQGLSYTF.